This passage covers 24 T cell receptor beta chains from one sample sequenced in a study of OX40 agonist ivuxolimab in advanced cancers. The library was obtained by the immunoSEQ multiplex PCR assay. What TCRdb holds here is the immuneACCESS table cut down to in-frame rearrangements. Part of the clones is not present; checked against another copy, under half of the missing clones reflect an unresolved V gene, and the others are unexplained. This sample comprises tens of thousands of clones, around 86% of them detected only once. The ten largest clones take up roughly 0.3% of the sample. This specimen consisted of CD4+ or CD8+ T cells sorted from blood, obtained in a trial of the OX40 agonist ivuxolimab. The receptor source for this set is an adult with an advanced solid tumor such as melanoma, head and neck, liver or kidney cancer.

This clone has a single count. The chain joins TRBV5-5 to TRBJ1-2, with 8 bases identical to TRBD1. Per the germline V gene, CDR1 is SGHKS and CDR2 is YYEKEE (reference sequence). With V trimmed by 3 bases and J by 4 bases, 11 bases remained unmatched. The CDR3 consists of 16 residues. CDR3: CASSWDRTGSTYGYTF. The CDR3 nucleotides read TGTGCCAGCAGCTGGGATCGGACAGGGTCGACCTATGGCTACACCTTC.

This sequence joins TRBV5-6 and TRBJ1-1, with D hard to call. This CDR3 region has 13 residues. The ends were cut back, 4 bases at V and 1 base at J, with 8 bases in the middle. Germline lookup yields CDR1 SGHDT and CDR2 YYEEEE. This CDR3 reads CASSRTRNTEAFF. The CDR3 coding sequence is TGTGCCAGCAGCAGGACCCGGAACACTGAAGCTTTCTTT.

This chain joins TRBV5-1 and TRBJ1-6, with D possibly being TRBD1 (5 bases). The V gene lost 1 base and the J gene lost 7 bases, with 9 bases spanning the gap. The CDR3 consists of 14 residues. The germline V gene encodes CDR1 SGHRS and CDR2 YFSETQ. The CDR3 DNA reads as TGCGCCAGCAGCTTGCAAGGGGAGAATTCACCCCTCCACTTT. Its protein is CASSLQGENSPLHF.

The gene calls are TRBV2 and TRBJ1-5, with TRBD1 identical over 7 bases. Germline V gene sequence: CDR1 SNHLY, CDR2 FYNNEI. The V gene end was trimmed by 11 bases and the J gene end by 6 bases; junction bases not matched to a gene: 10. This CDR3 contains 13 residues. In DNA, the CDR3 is TGTGCCGCGTGCAGGGACAGTAGTCAGCCCCAGCATTTT. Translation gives CAACRDSSQPQHF.

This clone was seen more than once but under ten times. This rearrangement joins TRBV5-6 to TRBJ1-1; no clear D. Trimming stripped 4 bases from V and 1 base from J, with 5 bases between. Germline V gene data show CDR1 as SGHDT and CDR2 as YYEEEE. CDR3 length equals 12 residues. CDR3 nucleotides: TGTGCCAGCAGCCCTTGGAACACTGAAGCTTTCTTT. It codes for CASSPWNTEAFF.

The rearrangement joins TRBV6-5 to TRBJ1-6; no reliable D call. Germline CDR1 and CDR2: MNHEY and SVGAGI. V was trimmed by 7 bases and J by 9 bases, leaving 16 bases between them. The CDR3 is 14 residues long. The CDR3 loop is CASTLDARLSPLHF. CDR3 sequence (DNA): TGTGCCAGCACCCTGGACGCGCGTCTTTCACCCCTCCACTTT.

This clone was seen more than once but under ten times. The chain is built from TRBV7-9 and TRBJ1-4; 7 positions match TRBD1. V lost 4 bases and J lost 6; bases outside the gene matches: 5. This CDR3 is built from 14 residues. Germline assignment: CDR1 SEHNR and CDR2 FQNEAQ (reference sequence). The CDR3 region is CASSSGQWYEKLFF. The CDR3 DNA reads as TGTGCCAGCAGCTCGGGACAGTGGTATGAAAAACTGTTTTTT.

DNA for the CDR3: TGTGCCAGCAGCTTTATTGGGACTAGCGGGGGTAGCGGCCCTTTTTACGAGCAGTACTTC. Translation gives CASSFIGTSGGSGPFYEQYF. The J gene is TRBJ2-7, the V gene TRBV7-8, with 14 bases lining up with TRBD2. The V and J ends lost 3 bases and 4 bases, in that order; junction bases with no gene match: 17. The CDR3 contains 20 residues. The V gene's germline CDR1 is SGHVS and CDR2 FQNEAQ.

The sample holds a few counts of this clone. CDR3 amino acids: CAISEGPSPGQPQHF. CDR3 in DNA: TGTGCCATCAGTGAGGGACCGTCACCAGGGCAGCCCCAGCATTTT. The genes are TRBV10-3 and TRBJ1-5; a possible D gene is TRBD1 (5 bases). V lost 2 bases and J lost 7, with 15 bases in between. The CDR3 totals 15 residues. The germline gives CDR1 ENHRY, CDR2 SYGVKD.

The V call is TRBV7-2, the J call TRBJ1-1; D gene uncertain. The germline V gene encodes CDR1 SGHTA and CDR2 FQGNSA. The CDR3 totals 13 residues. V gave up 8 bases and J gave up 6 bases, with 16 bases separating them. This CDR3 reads CASGRARPAEAFF. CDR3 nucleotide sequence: TGTGCCAGCGGTAGAGCTCGCCCGGCTGAAGCTTTCTTT.

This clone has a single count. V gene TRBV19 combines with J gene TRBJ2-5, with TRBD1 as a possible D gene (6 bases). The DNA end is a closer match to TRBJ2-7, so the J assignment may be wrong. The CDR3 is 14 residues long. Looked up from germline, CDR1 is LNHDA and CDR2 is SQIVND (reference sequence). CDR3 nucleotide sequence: TGTGCCAGTAGTACACAGGGTGGATCCTACGAGCAGTACTTC. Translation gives CASSTQGGSYEQYF.

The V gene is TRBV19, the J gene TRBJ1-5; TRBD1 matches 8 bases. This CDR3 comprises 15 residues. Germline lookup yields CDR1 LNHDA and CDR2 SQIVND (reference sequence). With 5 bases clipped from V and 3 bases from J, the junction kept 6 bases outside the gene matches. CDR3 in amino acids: CASSPTGAINQPQHF. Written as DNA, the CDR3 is TGTGCCAGTAGTCCGACAGGGGCCATCAATCAGCCCCAGCATTTT. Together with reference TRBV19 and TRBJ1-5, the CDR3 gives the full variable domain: DGGITQSPKYLFRKEGQNVTLSCEQNLNHDAMYWYRQDPGQGLRLIYYSQIVNDFQKGDIAEGYSVSREKKESFPLTVTSAQKNPTAFYLCASSPTGAINQPQHFGDGTRLSIL.

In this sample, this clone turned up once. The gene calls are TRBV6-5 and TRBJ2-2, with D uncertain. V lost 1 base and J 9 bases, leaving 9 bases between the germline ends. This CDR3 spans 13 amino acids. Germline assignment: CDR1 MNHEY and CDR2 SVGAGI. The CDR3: CASSYFGSRELFF. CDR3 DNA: TGTGCCAGCAGTTACTTCGGAAGTCGGGAGCTGTTTTTT.

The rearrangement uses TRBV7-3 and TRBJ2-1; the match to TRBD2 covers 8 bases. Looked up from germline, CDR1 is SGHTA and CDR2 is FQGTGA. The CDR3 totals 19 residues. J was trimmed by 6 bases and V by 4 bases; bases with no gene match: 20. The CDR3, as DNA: TGTGCCAGCAGCTCTCCCGGCGGGAGCGGGAGCCCTCGGGTCAATGAGCAGTTCTTC. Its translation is CASSSPGGSGSPRVNEQFF.

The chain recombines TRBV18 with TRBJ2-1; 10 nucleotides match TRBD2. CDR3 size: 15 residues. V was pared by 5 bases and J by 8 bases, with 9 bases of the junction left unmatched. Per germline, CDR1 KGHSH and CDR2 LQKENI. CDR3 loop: CASSGPTSGRHEQFF. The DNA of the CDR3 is TGTGCCAGCTCAGGACCGACTAGCGGGCGGCATGAGCAGTTCTTC.

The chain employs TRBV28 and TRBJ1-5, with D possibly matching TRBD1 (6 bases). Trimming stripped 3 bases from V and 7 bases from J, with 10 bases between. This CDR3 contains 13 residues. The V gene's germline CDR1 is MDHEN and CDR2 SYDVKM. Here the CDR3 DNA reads TGTGCCAGCAGTTTCCGCAGGGGACAGCCCCAGCATTTT. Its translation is CASSFRRGQPQHF.

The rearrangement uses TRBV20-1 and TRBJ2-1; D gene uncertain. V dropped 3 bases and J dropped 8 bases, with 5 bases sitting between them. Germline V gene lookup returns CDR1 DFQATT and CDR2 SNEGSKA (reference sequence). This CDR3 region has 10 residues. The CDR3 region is CSASWDEQFF. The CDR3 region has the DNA TGCAGTGCTAGTTGGGATGAGCAGTTCTTC.

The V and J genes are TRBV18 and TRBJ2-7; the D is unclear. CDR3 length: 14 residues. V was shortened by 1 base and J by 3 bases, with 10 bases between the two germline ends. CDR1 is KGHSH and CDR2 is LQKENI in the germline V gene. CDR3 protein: CASSPQGKNYEQYV. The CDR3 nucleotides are TGTGCCAGCTCACCACAGGGAAAGAACTACGAGCAGTACGTC.

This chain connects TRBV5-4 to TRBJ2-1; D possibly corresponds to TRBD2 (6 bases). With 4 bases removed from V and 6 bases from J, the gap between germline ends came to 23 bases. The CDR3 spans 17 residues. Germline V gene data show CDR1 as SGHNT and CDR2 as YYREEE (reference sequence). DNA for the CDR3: TGTGCCAGCAGCCTCATGGGAGCGGGTTCCCATCTCAATGAGCAGTTCTTC. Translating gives CASSLMGAGSHLNEQFF.

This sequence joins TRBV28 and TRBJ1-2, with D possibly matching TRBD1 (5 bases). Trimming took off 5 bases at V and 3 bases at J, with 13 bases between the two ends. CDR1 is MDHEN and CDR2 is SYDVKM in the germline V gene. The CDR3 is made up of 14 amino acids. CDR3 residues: CASSSLGADYGYTF. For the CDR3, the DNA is TGTGCCAGCAGTAGTCTCGGGGCAGACTATGGCTACACCTTC.

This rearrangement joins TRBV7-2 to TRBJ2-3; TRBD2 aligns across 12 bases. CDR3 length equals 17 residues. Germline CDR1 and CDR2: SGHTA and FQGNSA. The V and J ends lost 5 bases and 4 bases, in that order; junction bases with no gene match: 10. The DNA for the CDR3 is TGTGCCAGCAGCCCCATTCGACTAGCGGGGGATTCAGATACGCAGTATTTT. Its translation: CASSPIRLAGDSDTQYF.

The CDR3 DNA reads as TGCGCCAGCAGCCCGACAGGTAGCCACGAGCAGTACGTC. This encodes CASSPTGSHEQYV. This chain links TRBV4-1 with TRBJ2-7; the D gene is possibly TRBD1 (6 bases). Germline CDR1 MGHRA, CDR2 YSYEKL. The CDR3 runs to 13 residues. Trimming took off 4 bases at V and 5 bases at J, with 12 bases between the two ends.

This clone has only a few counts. As DNA, the CDR3 is TGTGCCAGCAGTAGACTCAACCAGCCCCAGCATTTT. Its translation: CASSRLNQPQHF. The chain is built from TRBV27 and TRBJ1-5; D call uncertain. The germline V gene encodes CDR1 MNHEY and CDR2 SMNVEV (reference sequence). With 5 bases removed from V and 7 bases from J, the gap between germline ends came to 9 bases. CDR3 size: 12 residues.

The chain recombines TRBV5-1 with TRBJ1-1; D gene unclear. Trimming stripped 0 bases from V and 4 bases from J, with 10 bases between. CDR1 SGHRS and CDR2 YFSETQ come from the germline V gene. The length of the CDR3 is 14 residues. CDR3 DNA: TGCGCCAGCAGCTTGGTACCCAGCCTCACTGAAGCTTTCTTT. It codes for CASSLVPSLTEAFF.